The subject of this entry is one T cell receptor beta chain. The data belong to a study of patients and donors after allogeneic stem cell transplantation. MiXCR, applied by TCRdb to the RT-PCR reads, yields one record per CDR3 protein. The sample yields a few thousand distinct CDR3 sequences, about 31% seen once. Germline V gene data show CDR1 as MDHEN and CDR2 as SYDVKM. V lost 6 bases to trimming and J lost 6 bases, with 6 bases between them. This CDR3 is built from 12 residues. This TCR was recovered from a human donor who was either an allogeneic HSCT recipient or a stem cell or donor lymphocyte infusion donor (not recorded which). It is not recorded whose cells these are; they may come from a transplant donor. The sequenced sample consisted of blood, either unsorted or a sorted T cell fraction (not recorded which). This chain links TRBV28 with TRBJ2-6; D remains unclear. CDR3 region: CASRSSANVLTF. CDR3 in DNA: TGTGCCAGCAGATCCTCGGCCAACGTCCTGACTTTC.